What follows is one T cell receptor (beta chain) and its context. Its target is not known. These data originate in a study of T cells expressing NK-cell markers. Study at large: Source material for TCR beta repertoires consisted of sorted CD3+CD56+NKG2C+, CD3+CD56+NKG2C- and CD3+CD56-NKG2C+ T cells. Seven of the eight sequenced donors were classified as HCMV-seropositive, and one was classified as seronegative.

TCRdb reprocessed the 5' RACE reads and stores each CDR3 protein as one record, lacking DNA. The sample has roughly 390,000 distinct CDR3 sequences, and its top ten clones hold around 11%. CDR3 length: 13 amino acids. Germline V gene lookup returns CDR1 SGHTS and CDR2 YDEGEE. Study-wide points: For roughly 6 donors, the dominant NKG2C+ clonotypes made up about 1.0-7.5% of their CD8+ T cells. HCMV specificity was not established for the expanded NKG2C+ T cell clones.

The chain is built from TRBV5-8 and TRBJ1-2. Sequencing input: blood T cells: a sorted CD56 or NKG2C T cell subset, CD4+ or CD8+ T cells, or bulk PBMC T cells (not recorded which). This TCR derives from a woman aged 45 to 65 in good health. CDR3 sequence reads: CASSYLTLDGYTF.